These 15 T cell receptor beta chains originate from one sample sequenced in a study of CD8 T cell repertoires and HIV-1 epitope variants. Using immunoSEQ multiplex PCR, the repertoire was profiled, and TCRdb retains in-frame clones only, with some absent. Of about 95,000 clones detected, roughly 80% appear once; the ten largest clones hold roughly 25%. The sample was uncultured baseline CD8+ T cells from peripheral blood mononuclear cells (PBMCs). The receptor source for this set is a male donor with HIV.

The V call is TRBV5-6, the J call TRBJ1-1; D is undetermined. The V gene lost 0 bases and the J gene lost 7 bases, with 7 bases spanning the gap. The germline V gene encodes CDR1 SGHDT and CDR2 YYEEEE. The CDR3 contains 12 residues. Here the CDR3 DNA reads TGTGCCAGCAGCTTGGGGGCCGTTGAAGCTTTCTTT. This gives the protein CASSLGAVEAFF.

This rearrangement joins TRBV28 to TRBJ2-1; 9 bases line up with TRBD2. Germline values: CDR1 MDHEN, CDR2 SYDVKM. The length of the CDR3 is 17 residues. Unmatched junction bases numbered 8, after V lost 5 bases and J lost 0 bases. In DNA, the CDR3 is TGTGCCAGCAGTGGAATAGCGGGGGCAAGCTCCTACAATGAGCAGTTCTTC. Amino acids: CASSGIAGASSYNEQFF.

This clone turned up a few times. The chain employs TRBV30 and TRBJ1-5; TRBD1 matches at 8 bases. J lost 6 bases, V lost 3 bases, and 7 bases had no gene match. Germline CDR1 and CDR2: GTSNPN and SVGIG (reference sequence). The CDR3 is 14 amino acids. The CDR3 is CAWSRQGRSQPQHF. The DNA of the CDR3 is TGTGCCTGGAGCCGACAGGGGCGGAGTCAGCCCCAGCATTTT.

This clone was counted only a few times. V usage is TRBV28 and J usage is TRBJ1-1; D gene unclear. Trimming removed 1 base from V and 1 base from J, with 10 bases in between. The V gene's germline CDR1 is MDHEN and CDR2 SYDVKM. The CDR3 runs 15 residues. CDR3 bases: TGTGCCAGCAGTTTATTTCCGGGCACGAACACTGAAGCTTTCTTT. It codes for CASSLFPGTNTEAFF.

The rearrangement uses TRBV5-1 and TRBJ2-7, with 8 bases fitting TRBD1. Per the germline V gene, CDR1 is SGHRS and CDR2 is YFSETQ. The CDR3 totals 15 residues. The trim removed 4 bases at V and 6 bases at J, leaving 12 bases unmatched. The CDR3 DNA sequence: TGCGCCAGCAGCCCTCCGGGACAGGCGTCATCCGAGCAGTACTTC. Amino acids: CASSPPGQASSEQYF.

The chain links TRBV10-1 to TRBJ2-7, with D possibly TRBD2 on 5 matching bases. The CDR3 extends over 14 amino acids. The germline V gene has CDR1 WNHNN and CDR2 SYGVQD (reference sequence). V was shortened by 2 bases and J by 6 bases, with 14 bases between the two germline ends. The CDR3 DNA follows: TGCGCCAGCAGTGAGGCCCCTAGCATCGCCGAGCAGTACTTC. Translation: CASSEAPSIAEQYF.

This CDR3 is CASSPGTGIHEQYF. For the CDR3, the DNA is TGTGCCAGCAGTCCTGGGACAGGGATCCACGAGCAGTACTTC. The chain joins TRBV7-2 to TRBJ2-7; 9 bases fit TRBD1. Trimming took 6 bases from V and 5 from J; bases not matched to a gene: 8. The CDR3 runs to 14 residues. CDR1 is SGHTA, CDR2 FQGNSA, per germline.

The CDR3 here is CSVFLDGYTF. The CDR3 nucleotides are TGCAGCGTTTTTCTCGATGGCTACACCTTC. This chain connects TRBV29-1 to TRBJ1-2; unclear D gene. Between the trimmed V and J ends, which lost 5 bases and 6 bases, there was a span of 7 bases. The germline CDR1 and CDR2 sequences are SQVTM and ANQGSEA. The CDR3 totals 10 residues.

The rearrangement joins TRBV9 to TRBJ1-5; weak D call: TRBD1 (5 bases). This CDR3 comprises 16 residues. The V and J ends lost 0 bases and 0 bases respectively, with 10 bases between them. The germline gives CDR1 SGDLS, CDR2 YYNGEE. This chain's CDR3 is CASSVGWGDSNQPQHF. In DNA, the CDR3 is TGTGCCAGCAGCGTAGGGTGGGGGGATAGCAATCAGCCCCAGCATTTT.

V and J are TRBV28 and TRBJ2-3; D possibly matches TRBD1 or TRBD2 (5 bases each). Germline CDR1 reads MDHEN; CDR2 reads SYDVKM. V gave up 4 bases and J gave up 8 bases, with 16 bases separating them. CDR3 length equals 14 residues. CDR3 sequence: CASSSLGVASTQYF. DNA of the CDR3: TGTGCCAGCAGTTCCCTGGGGGTGGCGAGTACGCAGTATTTT.

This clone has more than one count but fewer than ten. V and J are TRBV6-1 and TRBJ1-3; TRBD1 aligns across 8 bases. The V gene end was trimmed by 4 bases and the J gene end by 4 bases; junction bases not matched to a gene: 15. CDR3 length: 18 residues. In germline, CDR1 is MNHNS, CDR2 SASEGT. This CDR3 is CASSALTQTGTGGNTIYF. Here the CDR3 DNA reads TGTGCCAGCAGTGCGTTAACCCAAACAGGGACAGGAGGAAACACCATATATTTT.

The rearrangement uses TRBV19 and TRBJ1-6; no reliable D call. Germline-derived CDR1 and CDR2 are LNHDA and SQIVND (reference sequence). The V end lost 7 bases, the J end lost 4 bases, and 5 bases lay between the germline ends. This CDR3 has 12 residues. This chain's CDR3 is CASTSYNSPLHF. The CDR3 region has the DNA TGTGCCAGTACCAGTTATAATTCACCCCTCCACTTT.

CDR3 nucleotide sequence: TGCAGCGCTCGAAAGGGGGAAGCCTACGAGCAGTACTTC. Translating gives CSARKGEAYEQYF. The chain has TRBV29-1 and TRBJ2-7; weak D call: TRBD1 (6 bases). This CDR3 region has 13 residues. Germline CDR1 and CDR2: SQVTM and ANQGSEA. Trimming removed 7 bases from V and 2 bases from J, with 15 bases in between.

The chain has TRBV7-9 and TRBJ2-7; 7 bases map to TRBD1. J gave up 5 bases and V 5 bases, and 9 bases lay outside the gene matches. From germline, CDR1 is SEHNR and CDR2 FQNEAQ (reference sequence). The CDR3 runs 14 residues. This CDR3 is CASSQRTGWDEQYF. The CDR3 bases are TGTGCCAGCAGCCAAAGGACAGGTTGGGACGAGCAGTACTTC.

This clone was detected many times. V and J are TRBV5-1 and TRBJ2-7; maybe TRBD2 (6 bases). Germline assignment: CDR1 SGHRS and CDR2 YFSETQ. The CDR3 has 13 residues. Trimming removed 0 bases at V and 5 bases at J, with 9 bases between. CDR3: CASSLALADEQYF. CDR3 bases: TGCGCCAGCAGCTTGGCCTTAGCGGACGAGCAGTACTTC.